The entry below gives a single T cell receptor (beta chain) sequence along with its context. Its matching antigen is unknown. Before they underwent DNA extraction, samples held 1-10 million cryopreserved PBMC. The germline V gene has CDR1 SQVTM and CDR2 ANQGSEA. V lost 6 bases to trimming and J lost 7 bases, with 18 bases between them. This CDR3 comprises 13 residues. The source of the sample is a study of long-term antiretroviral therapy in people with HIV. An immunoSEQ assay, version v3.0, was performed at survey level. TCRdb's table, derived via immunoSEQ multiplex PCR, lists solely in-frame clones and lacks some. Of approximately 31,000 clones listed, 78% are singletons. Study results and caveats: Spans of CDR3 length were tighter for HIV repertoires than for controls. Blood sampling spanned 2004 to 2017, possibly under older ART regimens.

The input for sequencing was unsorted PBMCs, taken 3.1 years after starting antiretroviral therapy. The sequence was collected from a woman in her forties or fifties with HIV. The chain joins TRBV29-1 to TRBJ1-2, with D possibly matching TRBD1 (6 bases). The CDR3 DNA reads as TGCAGCGTCCCAGGGACACTGGATGGTGGCTACACCTTC. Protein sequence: CSVPGTLDGGYTF.